This T cell receptor (beta chain) was found in a study of spatial heterogeneity in lung cancer. As to time point: sample taken at primary tumor resection. Sequencing covered unsorted whole RNA taken from tumor, nontumor lung or frozen PBMC. Patients with untreated early-stage non-small cell lung cancer, numbering approximately 79, were the donors. This clonotype was seen at least ten times. TCRdb called the 5' RACE reads again in MiXCR, with one record for every CDR3 protein. This table has about 36,000 distinct CDR3 sequences, 4% to 6% appearing once. This clonotype was sampled from a female donor with early-stage non-small cell lung cancer. The sequencing here drew on PBMCs, taken at surgery.

Here the CDR3 reads CASSQGAGEEGGELFF. CDR3 nucleotides: TGTGCCAGCAGCCAAGGTGCGGGGGAGGAAGGCGGGGAGCTGTTTTTT. The V gene is TRBV4-2, the J gene TRBJ2-2; 7 bases fit TRBD2. Per the germline V gene, CDR1 is LGHNA and CDR2 is YNFKEQ. This CDR3 is built from 16 residues. Trimming removed 1 base from V and 7 bases from J; junction bases left unmatched: 9.